This T cell receptor (beta chain) was identified during a study of blood T cell repertoires in COVID-19. Whole-study context: PBMCs, B-cell-depleted T cells, or T cells provided the cDNA or gDNA that made up the material.

As originally analysed: Counts of nucleated cells, estimated from reference gene primer amplification, were obtained. Some clones are missing from TCRdb's copy, which holds only in-frame ones; the method was immunoSEQ multiplex PCR. V and J calls plus clone size are reproduced from that table; the DNA served to infer D and trimming. Altogether approximately 80,000 clones are present, roughly 77% being singletons, with the ten largest covering over 5.5%. Germline CDR1 reads SEHNR; CDR2 reads FQNEAQ (reference sequence). V was trimmed by 3 bases and J by 3 bases, leaving 5 bases between them. The CDR3 spans 12 residues.

J is TRBJ1-1 and V is TRBV7-9; D ambiguous. This receptor was taken from a man aged 45-65 years with active or convalescent COVID-19. The sequenced sample consisted of peripheral blood. The DNA for the CDR3 is TGTGCCAGCAGCTTGGAGGACACTGAAGCTTTCTTT. It encodes CASSLEDTEAFF.